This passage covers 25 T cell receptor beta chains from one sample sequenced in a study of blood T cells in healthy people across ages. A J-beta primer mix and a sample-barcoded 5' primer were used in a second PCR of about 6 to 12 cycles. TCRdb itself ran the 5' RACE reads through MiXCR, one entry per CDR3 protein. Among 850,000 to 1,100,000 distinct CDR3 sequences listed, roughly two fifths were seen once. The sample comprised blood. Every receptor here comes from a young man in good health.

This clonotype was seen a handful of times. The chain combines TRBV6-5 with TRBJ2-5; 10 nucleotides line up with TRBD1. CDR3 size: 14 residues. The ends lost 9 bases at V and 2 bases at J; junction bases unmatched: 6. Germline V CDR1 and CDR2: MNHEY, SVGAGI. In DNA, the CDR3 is TGTGCCAGTAGACAGGGGGCAATTCAAGAGACCCAGTACTTC. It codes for CASRQGAIQETQYF.

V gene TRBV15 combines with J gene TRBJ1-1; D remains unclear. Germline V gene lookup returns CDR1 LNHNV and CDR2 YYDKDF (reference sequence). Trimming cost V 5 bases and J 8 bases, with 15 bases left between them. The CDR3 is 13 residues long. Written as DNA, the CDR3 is TGTGCCACCAGCGCTGATTTCTCATCCGAAGCTTTCTTT. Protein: CATSADFSSEAFF. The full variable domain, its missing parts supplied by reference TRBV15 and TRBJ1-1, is DAMVIQNPRYQVTQFGKPVTLSCSQTLNHNVMYWYQQKSSQAPKLLFHYYDKDFNNEADTPDNFQSRRPNTSFCFLDIRSPGLGDTAMYLCATSADFSSEAFFGQGTRLTVV.

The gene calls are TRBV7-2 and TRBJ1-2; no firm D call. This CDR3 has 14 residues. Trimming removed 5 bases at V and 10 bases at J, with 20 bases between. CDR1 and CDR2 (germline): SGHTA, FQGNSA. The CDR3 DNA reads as TGTGCCAGCAGCCCTGGGTCCCAAAATCGAGACTACACCTTC. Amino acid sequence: CASSPGSQNRDYTF.

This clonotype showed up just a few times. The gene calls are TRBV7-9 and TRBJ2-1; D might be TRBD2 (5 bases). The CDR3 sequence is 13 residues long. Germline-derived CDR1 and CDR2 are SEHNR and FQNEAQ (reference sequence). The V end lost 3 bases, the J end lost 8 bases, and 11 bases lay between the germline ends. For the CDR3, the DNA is TGTGCCAGCAGCTTCCCTAGCAGGCATGAGCAGTTCTTC. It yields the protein CASSFPSRHEQFF. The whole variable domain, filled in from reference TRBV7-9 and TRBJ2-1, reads DTGVSQNPRHKITKRGQNVTFRCDPISEHNRLYWYRQTLGQGPEFLTYFQNEAQLEKSRLLSDRFSAERPKGSFSTLEIQRTEQGDSAMYLCASSFPSRHEQFFGPGTRLTVL.

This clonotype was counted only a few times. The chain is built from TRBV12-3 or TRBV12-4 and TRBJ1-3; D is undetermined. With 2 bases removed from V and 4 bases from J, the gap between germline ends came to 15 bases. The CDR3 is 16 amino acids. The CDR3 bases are TGTGCCAGCAGTTTATCTGGGTTCGCGGGGGGAAACACCATATATTTT. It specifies CASSLSGFAGGNTIYF.

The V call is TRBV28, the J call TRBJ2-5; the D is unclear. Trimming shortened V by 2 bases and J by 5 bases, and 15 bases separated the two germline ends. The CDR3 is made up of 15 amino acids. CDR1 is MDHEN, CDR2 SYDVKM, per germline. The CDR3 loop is CASSLNGFAEETQYF. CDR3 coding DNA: TGTGCCAGCAGTTTAAATGGGTTCGCTGAGGAGACCCAGTACTTC. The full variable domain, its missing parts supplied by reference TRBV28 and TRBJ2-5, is DVKVTQSSRYLVKRTGEKVFLECVQDMDHENMFWYRQDPGLGLRLIYFSYDVKMKEKGDIPEGYSVSREKKERFSLILESASTNQTSMYLCASSLNGFAEETQYFGPGTRLLVL.

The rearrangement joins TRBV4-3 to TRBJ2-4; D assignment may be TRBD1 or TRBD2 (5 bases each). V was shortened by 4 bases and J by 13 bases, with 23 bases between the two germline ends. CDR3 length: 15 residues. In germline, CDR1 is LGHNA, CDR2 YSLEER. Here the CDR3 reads CASSRRWGSYNEQYF. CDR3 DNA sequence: TGCGCCAGCAGCCGTCGATGGGGGTCCTACAATGAGCAGTACTTC.

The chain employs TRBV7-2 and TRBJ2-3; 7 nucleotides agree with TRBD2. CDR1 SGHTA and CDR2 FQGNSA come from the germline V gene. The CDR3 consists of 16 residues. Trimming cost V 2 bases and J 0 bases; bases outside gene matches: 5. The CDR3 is CASSLRRGISTDTQYF. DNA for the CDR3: TGTGCCAGCAGCTTACGGCGGGGGATAAGCACAGATACGCAGTATTTT.

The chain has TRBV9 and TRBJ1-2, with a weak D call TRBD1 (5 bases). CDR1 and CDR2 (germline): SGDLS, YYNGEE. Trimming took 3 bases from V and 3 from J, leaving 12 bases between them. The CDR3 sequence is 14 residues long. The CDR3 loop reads CASSEGLRDYGYTF. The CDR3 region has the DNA TGTGCCAGCAGCGAGGGACTGAGGGACTATGGCTACACCTTC.

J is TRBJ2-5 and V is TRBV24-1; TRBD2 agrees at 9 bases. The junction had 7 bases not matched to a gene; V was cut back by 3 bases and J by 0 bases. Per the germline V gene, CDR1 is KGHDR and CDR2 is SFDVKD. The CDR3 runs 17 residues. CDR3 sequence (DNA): TGTGCCACCAGTGATCCGGCTCTAGCGGGGAACCAAGAGACCCAGTACTTC. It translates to CATSDPALAGNQETQYF.

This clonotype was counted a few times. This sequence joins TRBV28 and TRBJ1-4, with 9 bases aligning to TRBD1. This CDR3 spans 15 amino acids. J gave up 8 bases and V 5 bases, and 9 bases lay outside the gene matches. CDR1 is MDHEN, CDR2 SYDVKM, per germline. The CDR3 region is CASSSPGQGTEKLFF. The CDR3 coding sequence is TGTGCCAGCAGTAGCCCGGGACAGGGTACCGAAAAACTGTTTTTT. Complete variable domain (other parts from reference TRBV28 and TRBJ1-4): DVKVTQSSRYLVKRTGEKVFLECVQDMDHENMFWYRQDPGLGLRLIYFSYDVKMKEKGDIPEGYSVSREKKERFSLILESASTNQTSMYLCASSSPGQGTEKLFFGSGTQLSVL.

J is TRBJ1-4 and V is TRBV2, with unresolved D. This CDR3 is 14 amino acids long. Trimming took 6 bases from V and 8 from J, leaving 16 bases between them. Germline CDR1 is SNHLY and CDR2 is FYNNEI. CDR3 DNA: TGTGCCAGCAGGCGGACTGTGAGTGGGGAAAAACTGTTTTTT. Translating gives CASRRTVSGEKLFF.

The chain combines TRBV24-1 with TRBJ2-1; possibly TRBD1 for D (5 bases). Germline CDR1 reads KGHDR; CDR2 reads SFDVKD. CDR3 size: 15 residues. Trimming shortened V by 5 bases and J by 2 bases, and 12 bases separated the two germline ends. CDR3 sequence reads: CATSAGRAPYNEQFF. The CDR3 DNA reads TGTGCCACCAGTGCGGGCAGGGCCCCCTACAATGAGCAGTTCTTC.

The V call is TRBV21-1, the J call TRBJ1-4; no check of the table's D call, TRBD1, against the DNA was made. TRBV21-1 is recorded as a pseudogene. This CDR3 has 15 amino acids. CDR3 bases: TGTGCCAGCAGCGAAGGGGGACACCCAAATGAAAAACTGTTTTTT. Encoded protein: CASSEGGHPNEKLFF.

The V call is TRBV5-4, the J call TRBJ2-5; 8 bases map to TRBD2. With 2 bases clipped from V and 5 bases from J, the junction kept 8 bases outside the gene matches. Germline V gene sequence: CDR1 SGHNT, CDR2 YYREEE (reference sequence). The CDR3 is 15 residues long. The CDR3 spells CASSFGSGAGETQYF. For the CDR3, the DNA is TGTGCCAGCAGCTTCGGTAGCGGGGCTGGGGAGACCCAGTACTTC.

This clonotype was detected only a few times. This chain's CDR3 is CAISPTENQPQHF. The CDR3 coding sequence is TGTGCCATCAGCCCGACAGAGAATCAGCCCCAGCATTTT. The rearrangement uses TRBV10-3 and TRBJ1-5; possible D gene TRBD1, 5 bases. Germline CDR1 is ENHRY and CDR2 is SYGVKD. V dropped 6 bases and J dropped 4 bases, with 10 bases sitting between them. The CDR3 loop spans 13 amino acids.

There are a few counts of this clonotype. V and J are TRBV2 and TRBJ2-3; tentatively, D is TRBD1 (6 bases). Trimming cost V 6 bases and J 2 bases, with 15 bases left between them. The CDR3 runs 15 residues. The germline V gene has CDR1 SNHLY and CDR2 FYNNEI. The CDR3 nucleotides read TGTGCCAGCAGACCCGGGACAAGTTCCACAGATACGCAGTATTTT. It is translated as CASRPGTSSTDTQYF.

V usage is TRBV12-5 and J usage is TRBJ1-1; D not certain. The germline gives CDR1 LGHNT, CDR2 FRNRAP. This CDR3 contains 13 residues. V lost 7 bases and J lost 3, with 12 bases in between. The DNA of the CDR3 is TGTGCTAGTGAGGGCCCCGGGGACACTGAAGCTTTCTTT. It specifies CASEGPGDTEAFF. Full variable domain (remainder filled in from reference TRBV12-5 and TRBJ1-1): DARVTQTPRHKVTEMGQEVTMRCQPILGHNTVFWYRQTMMQGLELLAYFRNRAPLDDSGMPKDRFSAEMPDATLATLKIQPSEPRDSAVYFCASEGPGDTEAFFGQGTRLTVV.

CDR3 nucleotide sequence: TGTGCCAGCAGCGTAGGTGGGCGGGGGGAGCAAGATACGCAGTATTTT. Translation gives CASSVGGRGEQDTQYF. This chain joins TRBV9 and TRBJ2-3, with 8 bases that match TRBD2. The CDR3 has 16 residues. V dropped 0 bases and J dropped 5; count of bases not matched to a gene: 8. CDR1 and CDR2 from the germline V gene are SGDLS and YYNGEE.

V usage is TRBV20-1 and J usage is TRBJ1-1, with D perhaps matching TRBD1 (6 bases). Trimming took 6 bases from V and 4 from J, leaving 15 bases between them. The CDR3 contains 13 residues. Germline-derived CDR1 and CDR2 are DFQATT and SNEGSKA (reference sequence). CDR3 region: CSAPGPGATEAFF. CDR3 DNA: TGCAGTGCGCCGGGGCCGGGGGCCACTGAAGCTTTCTTT.

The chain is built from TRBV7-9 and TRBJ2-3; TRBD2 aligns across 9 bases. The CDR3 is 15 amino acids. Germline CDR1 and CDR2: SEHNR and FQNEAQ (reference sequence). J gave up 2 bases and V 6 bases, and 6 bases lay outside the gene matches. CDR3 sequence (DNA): TGTGCCAGCAGTCCCCCTAGCGGGGTCACAGATACGCAGTATTTT. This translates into CASSPPSGVTDTQYF.

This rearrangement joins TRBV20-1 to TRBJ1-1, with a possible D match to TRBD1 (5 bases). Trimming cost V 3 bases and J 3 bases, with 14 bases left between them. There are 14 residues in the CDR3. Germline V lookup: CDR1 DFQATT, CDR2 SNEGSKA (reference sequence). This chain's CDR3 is CSARDPGPHTEAFF. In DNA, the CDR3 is TGCAGTGCTAGGGATCCGGGACCACACACTGAAGCTTTCTTT.

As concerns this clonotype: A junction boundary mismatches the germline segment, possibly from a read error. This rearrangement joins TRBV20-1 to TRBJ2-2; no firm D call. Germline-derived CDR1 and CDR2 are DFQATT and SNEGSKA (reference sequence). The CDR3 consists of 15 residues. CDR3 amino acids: CSARGGSVNIGELFF. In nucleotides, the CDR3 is TGCAGTGCTAGAGGGGGAAGTGTGAACATCGGGGAGCTGTTTTTT.

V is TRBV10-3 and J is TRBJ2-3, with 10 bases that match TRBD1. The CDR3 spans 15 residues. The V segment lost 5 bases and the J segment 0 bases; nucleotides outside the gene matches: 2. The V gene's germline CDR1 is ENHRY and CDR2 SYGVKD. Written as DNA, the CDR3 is TGTGCCATCAGTCAGGGACAGGGGAGCACAGATACGCAGTATTTT. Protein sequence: CAISQGQGSTDTQYF.

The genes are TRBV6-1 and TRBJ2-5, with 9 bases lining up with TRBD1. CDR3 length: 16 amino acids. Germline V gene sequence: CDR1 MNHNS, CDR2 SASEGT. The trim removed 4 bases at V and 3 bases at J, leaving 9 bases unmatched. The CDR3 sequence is CASSARGTGLEETQYF. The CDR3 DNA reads TGTGCCAGCAGTGCACGGGGGACAGGGTTAGAAGAGACCCAGTACTTC.